The T cell receptor (beta chain) described here comes from a study of cytomegalovirus exposure and HLA in healthy donors. Regarding the study as a whole: Usually a TCR sequence was rare, but some public TCRs were found in many donors.

PCR involved 60 Vbeta and 13 Jbeta primers. Measured with immunoSEQ multiplex PCR; TCRdb has only the in-frame clones, and not every one. The repertoire holds 85,000 to 100,000 clones, with about two thirds as singletons. Germline V gene sequence: CDR1 SGHTA, CDR2 FQGNSA. With V trimmed by 5 bases and J by 3 bases, 4 bases remained unmatched. The CDR3 contains 14 residues. This clone occurred once. As yet, its antigen is unknown. This chain connects TRBV7-2 to TRBJ2-7; 10 positions agree with TRBD1. This receptor was taken from a human donor in good health. Material for sequencing was PBMCs. This chain's CDR3 is CASSAWTGGYEQYF. CDR3 in DNA: TGTGCCAGCAGCGCATGGACAGGGGGCTACGAGCAGTACTTC.